The rows below give T cell receptor beta chains drawn from one sample of a study of response to subunit inactivated influenza vaccine. TCRdb processed the RT-PCR reads anew with MiXCR; each CDR3 protein has one entry. Of approximately 530,000 distinct CDR3 sequences listed, about 8% are singletons. The sample was PBMCs from blood, taken around 25 months after vaccination. The source of these receptors is a man aged 50 to 69 who received an inactivated influenza vaccine. The CDR3 runs from the conserved cysteine through the conserved F or W. The order of the fields is V gene, clone size, J gene, D gene, CDR3 protein, CDR3 DNA. The D gene is left open where the match is weak. Only some rows state a clone size, as once, few, many or a class for expanded clones.

TRBV29-1	many	TRBJ2-1	NA	CSVEDPRGSGFF	TGCAGCGTTGAAGATCCACGGGGGTCAGGGTTCTTC
TRBV10-3	NA	TRBJ1-2	NA	CAISELANYGHTF	TGTGCCATCAGTGAATTAGCTAACTATGGCCACACCTTC
TRBV15	few	TRBJ2-1	TRBD2	CATSRELAGRSHEQFF	TGTGCCACCAGCAGAGAGCTAGCGGGACGGAGCCATGAGCAGTTCTTC
TRBV7-9	NA	TRBJ1-1	TRBD1	CASSVFTGAHEAFF	TGTGCCAGCAGCGTATTTACAGGGGCCCATGAAGCTTTCTTT
TRBV4-2	NA	TRBJ1-5	NA	CASSPGANSWGMDQPQHF	TGTGCCAGCAGCCCGGGGGCGAACAGTTGGGGTATGGATCAGCCCCAGCATTTT
TRBV24-1	few	TRBJ2-1	TRBD2	CATSPGGPDSEQFF	TGTGCCACCAGTCCGGGAGGGCCAGACAGTGAGCAGTTCTTC
TRBV7-9	many	TRBJ2-5	TRBD2	CASSLADVAGEQETQYF	TGTGCCAGCAGCTTAGCCGACGTAGCGGGAGAGCAAGAGACCCAGTACTTC
TRBV10-3	many	TRBJ2-7	TRBD1	CAIRETGGSYEQYF	TGTGCCATCAGAGAGACAGGGGGGTCCTACGAGCAGTACTTC
TRBV29-1	few	TRBJ2-7	TRBD1	CSVEDPLTGGYEQYF	TGCAGCGTTGAAGATCCCCTGACAGGGGGCTACGAGCAGTACTTC
TRBV6-2/TRBV6-3	many	TRBJ1-2	NA	CASSSPSSTSGTPYGYTF	TGTGCCAGCAGCTCACCGTCCTCCACCTCCGGGACACCTTATGGCTACACCTTC
TRBV15	few	TRBJ2-5	TRBD2	CATSGGWGREETQYF	TGTGCCACCAGCGGTGGCTGGGGGAGGGAAGAGACCCAGTACTTC
TRBV5-1	few	TRBJ2-3	NA	CASSLSQTTDTQYF	TGCGCCAGCAGCTTGTCTCAGACCACAGATACGCAGTATTTT
TRBV3-1	many	TRBJ2-7	NA	CASSFSSYEQYF	TGTGCCAGCAGCTTCAGCTCCTACGAGCAGTACTTC
TRBV18	NA	TRBJ2-5	TRBD2	CASSPPGSSGGETQYF	TGTGCCAGCTCACCACCGGGTTCTAGCGGGGGTGAGACCCAGTACTTC
TRBV5-1	few	TRBJ2-1	TRBD2	CASSSRMLAGEGEQFF	TGCGCCAGCAGCTCAAGGATGTTAGCGGGAGAGGGTGAGCAGTTCTTC
TRBV9	many	TRBJ2-5	NA	CASSAPRTDPEETQYF	TGTGCCAGCAGCGCCCCCCGGACAGACCCTGAAGAGACCCAGTACTTC
TRBV29-1	few	TRBJ2-5	NA	CSVATMYQETQYF	TGCAGCGTGGCCACAATGTACCAAGAGACCCAGTACTTC
TRBV12-3/TRBV12-4	many	TRBJ2-1	NA	CASSLLASYNEQFF	TGTGCCAGCAGTTTGTTAGCCTCCTACAATGAGCAGTTCTTC
TRBV2	few	TRBJ1-5	NA	CASRGGGIKPQHF	TGTGCCAGCAGAGGGGGGGGGATTAAGCCCCAGCATTTT
TRBV20-1	many	TRBJ1-2	NA	CSARAQTHGWGGGYTF	TGCAGTGCTAGAGCCCAAACCCATGGATGGGGAGGTGGCTACACCTTC
TRBV24-1	few	TRBJ2-7	NA	CATSDSRTGGYEQYF	TGTGCCACCAGTGACTCAAGGACAGGAGGGTACGAGCAGTACTTC
TRBV4-3	many	TRBJ2-1	NA	CASSQDGTGGNEQFF	TGCGCCAGCAGCCAAGATGGAACCGGGGGCAATGAGCAGTTCTTC
TRBV5-1	many	TRBJ1-2	NA	CASSLGSEDYGYTF	TGCGCCAGCAGCTTAGGTTCCGAGGACTATGGCTACACCTTC
TRBV7-7	NA	TRBJ2-2	TRBD1	CASSRDSFTGELFF	TGTGCCAGCAGCCGGGACAGTTTCACCGGGGAGCTGTTTTTT
TRBV6-1	NA	TRBJ1-3	NA	CASSATRDSGNTIYF	TGTGCCAGCAGCGCAACACGGGACTCTGGAAACACCATATATTTT
TRBV5-5	NA	TRBJ1-2	NA	CASSSTGRGNYGYTF	TGTGCCAGCAGCTCAACAGGGAGGGGAAACTATGGCTACACCTTC
TRBV7-9	few	TRBJ2-7	NA	CASSSRPAGEQYF	TGTGCCAGCAGCTCCCGCCCCGCCGGCGAGCAGTACTTC
TRBV30	many	TRBJ1-1	NA	CAWSVGSRTEAFF	TGTGCCTGGAGTGTAGGCAGTCGCACTGAAGCTTTCTTT
TRBV12-3/TRBV12-4	many	TRBJ1-1	NA	CASSLSVSGGLFF	TGTGCCAGCAGTCTAAGCGTAAGCGGGGGACTCTTCTTT
TRBV5-1	few	TRBJ2-7	TRBD2	CASSLDGLAGAYEQYF	TGCGCCAGCAGCTTGGATGGACTAGCGGGGGCCTACGAGCAGTACTTC
TRBV29-1	many	TRBJ2-3	TRBD2	CSSRRGGKDTQYF	TGCAGCTCCCGCCGGGGGGGCAAAGATACGCAGTATTTT
TRBV29-1	many	TRBJ2-4	NA	CSVEWQTSAKNIQYF	TGCAGCGTTGAATGGCAGACCTCAGCCAAAAACATTCAGTACTTC
TRBV7-2	many	TRBJ2-5	NA	CASSLFGARETQYF	TGTGCCAGCAGCTTATTCGGAGCTAGGGAGACCCAGTACTTC
TRBV10-3	few	TRBJ1-5	NA	CAISDGSNQPQHF	TGTGCCATCAGTGATGGCAGCAATCAGCCCCAGCATTTT
TRBV21-1	many	TRBJ1-6	NA	CASSKVGQKPYNSPLHF	TGTGCCAGCAGCAAAGTAGGACAGAAGCCTTATAATTCACCCCTCCACTTT
TRBV5-1	few	TRBJ1-1	NA	CASSRVGVAEAFF	TGCGCCAGCAGCCGGGTTGGGGTTGCAGAAGCTTTCTTT
TRBV7-6	NA	TRBJ2-7	NA	CASSLADTRTSSYEQYF	TGTGCCAGCAGCTTAGCGGATACAAGGACCTCCTCCTACGAGCAGTACTTC
TRBV6-5	NA	TRBJ2-1	TRBD2	CASSYGLAGVKGLSNEQFF	TGTGCCAGCAGTTACGGGCTAGCGGGAGTAAAGGGACTTAGCAATGAGCAGTTCTTC
TRBV6-1	many	TRBJ2-1	TRBD2	CASSTGLAGANEQFF	TGTGCCAGCAGTACCGGACTAGCGGGAGCCAATGAGCAGTTCTTC
TRBV20-1	NA	TRBJ2-2	TRBD2	CSARDGRGSTGEQFF	TGCAGTGCTAGAGATGGGCGGGGGAGCACCGGGGAGCAGTTTTTT
TRBV20-1	few	TRBJ2-7	NA	CSARDALGGSGYEQYF	TGCAGTGCTAGAGATGCCCTCGGCGGATCCGGCTACGAGCAGTACTTC
TRBV3-1	few	TRBJ1-1	NA	CASSFSGWGSLNTEAFF	TGTGCCAGCAGCTTCTCCGGATGGGGCAGTTTAAACACTGAAGCTTTCTTT
TRBV20-1	few	TRBJ2-7	TRBD1	CSARPSGTGGGEQYF	TGCAGTGCTAGACCCTCCGGGACAGGGGGCGGCGAGCAGTACTTC
TRBV15	many	TRBJ2-4	NA	CATSHIGGKNIQYF	TGTGCCACCAGCCACATAGGGGGGAAAAACATTCAGTACTTC
TRBV5-1	many	TRBJ1-1	TRBD1	CASSKDRPNTEAFF	TGCGCCAGCAGCAAGGACAGGCCGAACACTGAAGCTTTCTTT
TRBV4-3	NA	TRBJ1-1	TRBD1	CASSQDGTALNTEAFF	TGCGCCAGCAGCCAAGACGGGACAGCCTTGAACACTGAAGCTTTCTTT
TRBV12-3/TRBV12-4	many	TRBJ2-1	NA	CASSFGTIYNEQFF	TGTGCCAGCAGTTTCGGGACAATATACAATGAGCAGTTCTTC
TRBV5-1	many	TRBJ1-6	TRBD1	CASSLNDQGALHF	TGCGCCAGCAGCCTAAACGATCAGGGGGCCCTCCACTTT
TRBV4-1	NA	TRBJ2-5	NA	CASSQVPRPQETQYF	TGCGCCAGCAGCCAAGTGCCCCGACCTCAAGAGACCCAGTACTTC
TRBV9	NA	TRBJ1-2	NA	CASSGRDLEGYTF	TGTGCCAGCAGCGGCCGGGACCTGGAGGGCTACACCTTC
TRBV3-1	NA	TRBJ1-1	TRBD1	CAISQEQGALDTGAFF	TGTGCCATCAGCCAAGAACAGGGGGCGTTGGACACTGGAGCTTTCTTT
TRBV6-5	NA	TRBJ2-2	TRBD2	CASSYSTSGGAVGELFF	TGTGCCAGCAGTTACTCGACGTCGGGGGGGGCGGTCGGGGAGCTGTTTTTT
TRBV7-2	many	TRBJ2-1	TRBD1	CASSLGGQLQFF	TGTGCCAGCAGCTTAGGGGGACAGCTGCAGTTCTTC
TRBV4-1	NA	TRBJ2-7	NA	CASSHQGGFEQYF	TGCGCCAGCAGCCATCAAGGGGGGTTCGAGCAGTACTTC
TRBV6-1	many	TRBJ2-6	NA	CASTPRVLSGANVLTF	TGTGCCAGCACCCCAAGGGTCTTATCTGGGGCCAACGTCCTGACTTTC
TRBV7-9	many	TRBJ2-3	NA	CASSPDRAIGEADTQYF	TGTGCCAGCAGCCCGGACCGTGCAATAGGGGAGGCAGATACGCAGTATTTT
TRBV12-3/TRBV12-4	NA	TRBJ2-4	NA	CASSLGVPNIQYF	TGTGCCAGCAGTTTAGGAGTTCCGAACATTCAGTACTTC
TRBV5-1	many	TRBJ2-3	NA	CASSLGLDADTQYF	TGCGCCAGCAGCTTGGGACTAGATGCAGATACGCAGTATTTT